The rows below give T cell receptor beta chains drawn from one sample of a study of beta chain features in type 1 diabetes. Assay used: immunoSEQ multiplex PCR; TCRdb lists only in-frame clones, some missing. The sample lists a few hundred thousand clones; roughly 14% were seen once. The sample comprised naive CD4+ T cells from blood. The receptor set was obtained from a young woman with type 1 diabetes. CDR3s include the opening cysteine and the closing phenylalanine or tryptophan. Fields, in order: D gene, V gene, CDR3 length, clone size, J gene, CDR3 DNA, CDR3 protein. D genes are given only for firm matches. Part of the rows lack a size; the others show once, few, many or a class for expanded clones.

.	TRBV11-2	13	.	TRBJ2-1	TGTGCCAGCAGCTTAGCACTGACTAGGGTGCAGTTCTTC	CASSLALTRVQFF
.	TRBV7-3	13	.	TRBJ2-1	TGTGCCAGCAGCTTAACGCGGAGGGATGAGCAGTTCTTC	CASSLTRRDEQFF
.	TRBV18	14	.	TRBJ2-5	TGTGCCAGCTCACCACTTAACAGGCAAGAGACCCAGTACTTC	CASSPLNRQETQYF
.	TRBV5-1	16	few	TRBJ2-2	TGCGCCAGCAGCTTGGCCTCGGGCGGGGACACCGGGGAGCTGTTTTTT	CASSLASGGDTGELFF
TRBD2	TRBV5-1	15	.	TRBJ2-2	TGCGCCAGCAGCCGCCTAGCGGGAGGGCCCGGGGAGCTGTTTTTT	CASSRLAGGPGELFF
TRBD1	TRBV11-3	16	.	TRBJ2-3	TGTGCCAGCAGCATTAGACAGGGGGCTTCCACAGATACGCAGTATTTT	CASSIRQGASTDTQYF
.	TRBV30	13	few	TRBJ2-3	TGTGCCTGGAGTGAGGACTCTTCAGATACGCAGTATTTT	CAWSEDSSDTQYF
.	TRBV7-9	14	few	TRBJ2-4	TGTGCCAGCAGCTTAGTGGGGAGCCCGGACATTCAGTACTTC	CASSLVGSPDIQYF
.	TRBV11-2	14	.	TRBJ2-1	TGTGCCAGCAGCCGAAGCTCGGGTATCGAGGAGCAGTTCTTC	CASSRSSGIEEQFF
TRBD2	TRBV4-1	18	.	TRBJ2-2	TGCGCCAGCAGCCGTGTCTCCCGGGGTAGCGGGAGTGCCGGGGAGCTGTTTTTT	CASSRVSRGSGSAGELFF
.	TRBV18	15	few	TRBJ2-2	TGTGCCAGCTCACCCTCTCGCGGGAACACCGGGGAGCTGTTTTTT	CASSPSRGNTGELFF
TRBD2	TRBV27	15	few	TRBJ2-1	TGTGCCAGCAGTTTATTGACTAGCGGGAAAATAGGGCAGTTCTTC	CASSLLTSGKIGQFF
.	TRBV4-1	12	.	TRBJ2-1	TGCGCCAGCAGCCAAGTGGCGGATGAGCAGTTCTTC	CASSQVADEQFF
TRBD2	TRBV14	17	.	TRBJ2-1	TGTGCCAGCAGCCGCCTACTGGGACTAGCGGACGGTCCGGAGCAGTTCTTC	CASSRLLGLADGPEQFF
.	TRBV7-2	11	few	TRBJ1-2	TGTGCCAGCAGCTCGTACCTAAGCTACACCTTC	CASSSYLSYTF
.	TRBV7-9	14	.	TRBJ1-4	TGTGCCAGCAGCAAAGGGGATGCTAATGAAAAACTGTTTTTT	CASSKGDANEKLFF
TRBD1	TRBV7-2	13	.	TRBJ1-1	TGTGCCAGCAGCTCGAAGGGGGCCACTGAAGCTTTCTTT	CASSSKGATEAFF
.	TRBV28	15	.	TRBJ2-1	TGTGCCAGCAGTTTAGTCGGGGGGCGCAGGCTGGAGCAGTTCTTC	CASSLVGGRRLEQFF
TRBD1	TRBV5-1	13	.	TRBJ2-5	TGCGCCAGCACGGGACAGGGGAGAGAGACCCAGTACTTC	CASTGQGRETQYF
.	TRBV7-3	15	once	TRBJ2-1	TGTGCCAGCAGCTCCTCGCTCCGGGGGTACAATGAGCAGTTCTTC	CASSSSLRGYNEQFF
.	TRBV4-2	12	few	TRBJ2-1	TGTGCCAGCAGCCTGCCAGAAAATGAGCAGTTCTTC	CASSLPENEQFF
TRBD1	TRBV19	15	few	TRBJ2-5	TGTGCCAGTAGTAGCCGGGACAGTGGTAAGGAGACCCAGTACTTC	CASSSRDSGKETQYF
.	TRBV30	12	few	TRBJ1-2	TGTGCCTGGGAGCGCACGGACTATGGCTACACCTTC	CAWERTDYGYTF
.	TRBV19	13	few	TRBJ2-3	TGTGCCAGTAAAGCAGAGGCTCCAGATACGCAGTATTTT	CASKAEAPDTQYF
TRBD1	TRBV15	13	.	TRBJ1-5	TGTGCCACCAGCAGAGATCCCGGACAGGTTCGGCATTTT	CATSRDPGQVRHF
TRBD1	TRBV27	14	few	TRBJ1-2	TGTGCCAGCAGGATTGACAGGGAGAACTATGGCTACACCTTC	CASRIDRENYGYTF
.	TRBV6-5	13	.	TRBJ1-2	TGTGCCAGCAGGTCTACAGGGAACTATGGCTACACCTTC	CASRSTGNYGYTF
.	TRBV5-4	13	.	TRBJ2-1	TGTGCCAGCAGCATGGGACTCCCGGGTGAGCAGTTCTTC	CASSMGLPGEQFF
.	TRBV10-2	12	.	TRBJ2-7	TGCGCCAGCAGTGAGGCAGCGACGGAGCAGTACTTC	CASSEAATEQYF
.	TRBV18	13	.	TRBJ1-4	TGTGCCAGCTCACCAAGCGCGAATGAAAAACTGTTTTTT	CASSPSANEKLFF
TRBD1	TRBV9	15	few	TRBJ1-1	TGTGCCAGCAGCGTAGGGGACAGGGCGAACACTGAAGCTTTCTTT	CASSVGDRANTEAFF
TRBD1	TRBV4-3	17	few	TRBJ1-2	TGCGCCAGCAGCCAATTTATGGCCGGCAGGGGGCTTCATGGCTACACCTTC	CASSQFMAGRGLHGYTF
.	TRBV15	12	few	TRBJ1-1	TGTGCCACCAGCAGGCTGGGCACCACAGCTTTCTTT	CATSRLGTTAFF
.	TRBV28	16	few	TRBJ2-2	TGTGCCAGCAGCGTATACCAGACAGTGAACACCGGGGAGCTGTTTTTT	CASSVYQTVNTGELFF
.	TRBV5-1	15	.	TRBJ2-2	TGCGCCAGCCACTTCGGGACATCGAACACCGGGGAGCTGTTTTTT	CASHFGTSNTGELFF
TRBD2	TRBV4-1	17	.	TRBJ2-7	TGCGCCAGCAGCCAAGATAGACGGCGCGGGAGCACCTACGAGCAGTACTTC	CASSQDRRRGSTYEQYF
.	TRBV4-2	14	few	TRBJ2-3	TGTGCCAGCAGCCCCACCCGAACTCCAGATACGCAGTATTTT	CASSPTRTPDTQYF
TRBD2	TRBV29-1	16	few	TRBJ2-7	TGCAGCGTTGCCCCCCTTGGCGGGAGGGCCTCCTACGAGCAGTACTTC	CSVAPLGGRASYEQYF
.	TRBV6-6	15	few	TRBJ2-3	TGTGCCAGCAGTCCCCGAACTAGCAGGACAGATACGCAGTATTTT	CASSPRTSRTDTQYF
TRBD1	TRBV25-1	14	few	TRBJ2-7	TGTGCCAGCAGTGACCACAGGGGGCCCCTCGAGCAGTACTTC	CASSDHRGPLEQYF
.	TRBV14	13	.	TRBJ2-3	TGTGCCAGCAGCCATCAACTACAAGATACGCAGTATTTT	CASSHQLQDTQYF
.	TRBV30	14	.	TRBJ1-1	TGTGCCTGGAGTGCACAGGTGGGGAACACTGAAGCTTTCTTT	CAWSAQVGNTEAFF
TRBD2	TRBV4-3	16	.	TRBJ2-3	TGCGCCAGCAGCCAAGCGCCTAGCGGGATCACAGATACGCAGTATTTT	CASSQAPSGITDTQYF
.	TRBV11-2	15	.	TRBJ1-1	TGTGCCAGCAGCTTGACGACGGGGGTGAACACTGAAGCTTTCTTT	CASSLTTGVNTEAFF
TRBD1	TRBV6-6	14	.	TRBJ2-3	TGTGCCAGCAGCCGGGACAGGGGCACAGATACGCAGTATTTT	CASSRDRGTDTQYF
TRBD1	TRBV19	16	.	TRBJ1-5	TGTGCCAGTAGTTTCTCACCAGGGGGCTCGTATCAGCCCCAGCATTTT	CASSFSPGGSYQPQHF
TRBD1	TRBV29-1	15	.	TRBJ2-5	TGCAGCGCCCAGCCCCGAACAGGGGTTGAAGAGACCCAGTACTTC	CSAQPRTGVEETQYF
.	TRBV30	11	.	TRBJ2-7	TGTGCCTGGAGCACCGACAGGAGCCAGTACTTC	CAWSTDRSQYF
TRBD2	TRBV19	15	few	TRBJ2-1	TGTGCCAGTAACGGGACTAGCGGGAGGAACGATGAGCAGTTCTTC	CASNGTSGRNDEQFF
.	TRBV29-1	13	.	TRBJ1-4	TGCAGCGTGAAACCCCGGGTCGAGGAAAAACTGTTTTTT	CSVKPRVEEKLFF
.	TRBV2	13	.	TRBJ1-5	TGTGCCAGCAGTGTGGAGGGCAATCAGCCCCAGCATTTT	CASSVEGNQPQHF
TRBD1	TRBV2	13	few	TRBJ2-7	TGTGCCAGCACAAGACAGGGTCCCTACGAGCAGTACTTC	CASTRQGPYEQYF
TRBD1	TRBV7-2	14	.	TRBJ1-1	TGTGCCAGCAGCTTCGGGACAGCGAGCACTGAAGCTTTCTTT	CASSFGTASTEAFF
.	TRBV18	14	few	TRBJ2-5	TGTGCCAGCTCCCCCGGCGGGATCCAAGAGACCCAGTACTTC	CASSPGGIQETQYF
TRBD1	TRBV2	13	few	TRBJ2-5	TGTGCCAGCAAAACAGGGGGCTGGGAGACCCAGTACTTC	CASKTGGWETQYF
.	TRBV7-3	14	few	TRBJ1-1	TGTGCCAGCAGCTTCGCAGGGTGGGACACTGAAGCTTTCTTT	CASSFAGWDTEAFF
.	TRBV19	17	.	TRBJ1-2	TGTGCCAGTACTGGGTTCCTGCCCGGGGGAACAACTGGAGGCTACACCTTC	CASTGFLPGGTTGGYTF
TRBD1	TRBV5-1	14	.	TRBJ2-7	TGCGCCAGCAGGGAACAGAGACAGGGTTACGAGCAGTACTTC	CASREQRQGYEQYF
TRBD2	TRBV30	16	few	TRBJ2-1	TGTGCCTGGAACCGTATGAGACTAGCGGGAGAGGCTGAGCAGTTCTTC	CAWNRMRLAGEAEQFF
TRBD1	TRBV6-5	13	few	TRBJ1-2	TGTGCCAGCAGTCCCGGGACAGGCTATGGCTACACCTTC	CASSPGTGYGYTF